This T cell receptor (beta chain) comes out of a study of cytomegalovirus exposure and HLA in healthy donors. Study findings and constraints: The listing of 150 to 200 TCR beta chains classed them as cytomegalovirus-associated.

Germline V lookup: CDR1 MNHNS, CDR2 SASEGT. J gave up 2 bases and V 6 bases, and 5 bases lay outside the gene matches. The CDR3 spans 14 residues. Primers for the PCR totalled 60 Vbeta and 13 Jbeta. Assay: immunoSEQ multiplex PCR; the TCRdb copy retains only in-frame clones and omits some. The table lists under 95,000 clones. Turning to this clone: The antigen is undetermined.

The source material was PBMCs. The receptor was isolated from a female donor in good health and CMV-seropositive. The chain joins TRBV6-1 to TRBJ2-7; 9 bases map to TRBD2. CDR3 protein: CASRPSGTAYEQYF. CDR3 DNA sequence: TGTGCCAGCAGACCTAGCGGGACCGCCTACGAGCAGTACTTC.